Following are 14 T cell receptor beta chains from one sample sequenced in a study of Graves' ophthalmopathy and Graves' hyperthyroidism. RNA transcripts provided the template for amplifying TCR beta CDR3 regions. Scientists carried out first-round RT-PCR using HTBI primers and then a second-round multiplex PCR. Using its own MiXCR run on the multiplex PCR reads, TCRdb lists one record per CDR3 protein. The data show about 500,000 distinct CDR3 sequences, 13% to 15% seen once. Sequencing input: blood. These receptors originate from a woman aged 30 to 39 with Graves' ophthalmopathy.

This clonotype was counted ten times or more. The rearrangement links TRBV7-2 to TRBJ1-1; maybe TRBD1 (5 bases). The length of the CDR3 is 15 residues. V shed 5 bases and J shed 3 bases, with 16 bases lying between them. Germline V gives CDR1 SGHTA, CDR2 FQGNSA. The CDR3 protein is CASSPLRGVDTEAFF. Here the CDR3 DNA reads TGTGCCAGCAGCCCACTGAGGGGCGTAGACACTGAAGCTTTCTTT.

This clonotype was observed many times. V and J are TRBV12-3 or TRBV12-4 and TRBJ1-2; possible D gene TRBD1, 6 bases. Trimming removed 3 bases at V and 2 bases at J, with 13 bases between. The CDR3 has 15 residues. The CDR3 DNA follows: TGTGCCAGCAGTTTTGGGGGCCAGGCAAACTATGGCTACACCTTC. Its protein product is CASSFGGQANYGYTF.

Details on this clonotype: Possible read error: a much larger clone is one base away. The rearrangement links TRBV28 to TRBJ1-5; D is ambiguous. CDR3 length: 14 amino acids. V was shortened by 4 bases and J by 4 bases, with 11 bases between the two germline ends. Germline CDR1 and CDR2: MDHEN and SYDVKM. The CDR3 DNA reads as TGTGCCAGCAGTTCACGGACCCCTAATCAGCCCCAGCATTTT. Its protein product is CASSSRTPNQPQHF. The full variable domain, with the rest looked up from reference TRBV28 and TRBJ1-5, is DVKVTQSSRYLVKRTGEKVFLECVQDMDHENMFWYRQDPGLGLRLIYFSYDVKMKEKGDIPEGYSVSREKKERFSLILESASTNQTSMYLCASSSRTPNQPQHFGDGTRLSIL.

This clonotype has at least ten counts. V usage is TRBV11-2 and J usage is TRBJ1-2, with D unclear. V gave up 5 bases and J gave up 4 bases, with 11 bases separating them. From germline, CDR1 is SGHAT and CDR2 FQNNGV. The CDR3 sequence is 13 residues long. The CDR3 protein is CASSPAASYGYTF. The CDR3 coding sequence is TGTGCCAGCAGCCCGGCGGCCAGCTATGGCTACACCTTC.

This clonotype occurred many times. The chain links TRBV2 to TRBJ1-5; D is uncertain. Germline V gives CDR1 SNHLY, CDR2 FYNNEI. V was trimmed by 4 bases and J by 0 bases, leaving 13 bases between them. The CDR3 sequence is 16 residues long. The CDR3 DNA follows: TGTGCCAGCAGTGCCCCAAGAGGAGATAGCAATCAGCCCCAGCATTTT. It encodes CASSAPRGDSNQPQHF.

Many counts were recorded for this clonotype. The chain uses TRBV6-5 and TRBJ2-7; D is possibly TRBD1 (6 bases). Looked up from germline, CDR1 is MNHEY and CDR2 is SVGAGI. The V and J ends lost 2 bases and 6 bases respectively, with 17 bases between them. The CDR3 length is 15 residues. CDR3 DNA sequence: TGTGCCAGCAGTTACGACAGGCAGGGGTTTGGCGAGCAGTACTTC. It codes for CASSYDRQGFGEQYF.

This clonotype was seen many times. J is TRBJ1-5 and V is TRBV29-1; TRBD1 matches 10 bases. This CDR3 is built from 14 residues. V lost 4 bases and J lost 1; bases outside the gene matches: 1. The germline V gene has CDR1 SQVTM and CDR2 ANQGSEA. The CDR3 here is CSVGGQGSNQPQHF. The CDR3 region has the DNA TGCAGCGTTGGGGGACAGGGGAGCAATCAGCCCCAGCATTTT. The full variable domain, rest sourced from reference TRBV29-1 and TRBJ1-5, is SAVISQKPSRDICQRGTSLTIQCQVDSQVTMMFWYRQQPGQSLTLIATANQGSEATYESGFVIDKFPISRPNLTFSTLTVSNMSPEDSSIYLCSVGGQGSNQPQHFGDGTRLSIL.

There are many counts of this clonotype. The chain employs TRBV20-1 and TRBJ2-5; D unresolved. Germline loops: CDR1 DFQATT, CDR2 SNEGSKA (reference sequence). With 1 base removed from V and 4 bases from J, the gap between germline ends came to 10 bases. The CDR3 has 13 amino acids. CDR3 in amino acids: CSARADRRETQYF. The CDR3 DNA follows: TGCAGTGCTAGAGCTGACCGGCGAGAGACCCAGTACTTC.

The chain is built from TRBV29-1 and TRBJ2-7; D possibly corresponds to TRBD2 (6 bases). V lost 5 bases to trimming and J lost 3 bases, with 14 bases between them. Germline loops: CDR1 SQVTM, CDR2 ANQGSEA. This CDR3 region has 13 residues. Written as DNA, the CDR3 is TGCAGCGTTCTCGTTGCGGGGAACTACGAGCAGTACTTC. Translated: CSVLVAGNYEQYF.

The chain employs TRBV6-5 and TRBJ2-7, with D tentatively TRBD1 (5 bases). Germline V gene data show CDR1 as MNHEY and CDR2 as SVGAGI. V lost 0 bases and J lost 0, with 9 bases in between. The CDR3 has 15 amino acids. The CDR3 here is CASSYSADSSYEQYF. The CDR3 DNA follows: TGTGCCAGCAGTTACTCGGCCGACAGCTCCTACGAGCAGTACTTC.

The V call is TRBV12-3 or TRBV12-4, the J call TRBJ1-6, with 9 positions matching TRBD1. The CDR3 contains 15 residues. The V segment lost 2 bases and the J segment 8 bases; nucleotides outside the gene matches: 4. DNA for the CDR3: TGTGCCAGCAGTTTACTAGGACAGGGGCATTCACCCCTCCACTTT. Translated: CASSLLGQGHSPLHF.

This clonotype has at least ten counts. The chain recombines TRBV15 with TRBJ1-1; D gene unclear. Germline V lookup: CDR1 LNHNV, CDR2 YYDKDF (reference sequence). V gave up 3 bases and J gave up 1 base, with 9 bases separating them. The CDR3 length is 14 residues. The CDR3 DNA reads TGTGCCACCAGCAGCTGGAATGAGAACACTGAAGCTTTCTTT. This sequence encodes CATSSWNENTEAFF.

This clonotype was found many times. This rearrangement joins TRBV6-1 to TRBJ2-7, with D hard to call. The CDR3 is 12 residues long. Trimming took off 4 bases at V and 3 bases at J, with 7 bases between the two ends. Germline assignment: CDR1 MNHNS and CDR2 SASEGT. CDR3 sequence: CASSVGVYEQYF. The CDR3 DNA is TGTGCCAGCAGTGTAGGTGTCTACGAGCAGTACTTC.

This clonotype was seen repeatedly, ten times or more. The rearrangement uses TRBV9 and TRBJ2-5; TRBD2 agrees at 8 bases. V dropped 0 bases and J dropped 5; count of bases not matched to a gene: 3. CDR1 is SGDLS and CDR2 is YYNGEE in the germline V gene. The CDR3 is made up of 14 amino acids. The CDR3 spells CASSVAAGGETQYF. The CDR3 nucleotides read TGTGCCAGCAGCGTAGCTGCGGGGGGCGAGACCCAGTACTTC.